The rows below give T cell receptor beta chains drawn from one sample of a study of T cell changes during pregnancy in multiple sclerosis. Measured with immunoSEQ multiplex PCR; TCRdb has only the in-frame clones, and not every one. The data contain tens of thousands of clones, 94% of them singletons. This specimen consisted of peripheral blood, obtained in the third trimester of pregnancy. These receptors were taken from a female donor with multiple sclerosis, enrolled in a pregnancy study. The CDR3 runs from the conserved cysteine through the conserved F or W. The D gene is left open where the match is weak. Clone size is shown for a subset of rows, as once, few, many or a class of expanded clone.

TRBV9	.	TRBJ2-2	.	CASSVVAGERNTGELFF	TGTGCCAGCAGCGTAGTTGCCGGAGAGAGGAACACCGGGGAGCTGTTTTTT
TRBV5-4	.	TRBJ2-1	.	CASSASRGYEQFF	TGTGCCAGCAGCGCTTCAAGAGGTTATGAGCAGTTCTTC
TRBV9	.	TRBJ2-3	TRBD2	CASSGGLAKDTQYF	TGTGCCAGCAGCGGCGGACTAGCGAAGGATACGCAGTATTTT
TRBV11-2	.	TRBJ2-1	.	CASSLDQGTSYNEQFF	TGTGCCAGCAGCTTAGATCAGGGGACCTCCTACAATGAGCAGTTCTTC
TRBV5-1	.	TRBJ2-7	TRBD1	CASSPNRGGRYEQYF	TGCGCCAGCAGCCCTAACAGGGGTGGTCGCTACGAGCAGTACTTC
TRBV7-9	.	TRBJ1-3	.	CASSLPQGSEDTIYF	TGTGCCAGCAGCTTACCGCAGGGGAGTGAAGACACCATATATTTT
TRBV2	few	TRBJ1-2	.	CASSGTANYGYTF	TGTGCCAGCAGTGGCACAGCTAACTATGGCTACACCTTC
TRBV18	.	TRBJ2-7	.	CASSAKDSAQPYEQYF	TGTGCCAGCTCGGCAAAGGACAGCGCACAACCATACGAGCAGTACTTC
TRBV27	.	TRBJ1-1	TRBD1	CASSLTGAMNTEAFF	TGTGCCAGCAGTTTGACAGGGGCGATGAACACTGAAGCTTTCTTT
TRBV5-1	once	TRBJ2-7	TRBD2	CASSFPEIRLAGGNSYEQYF	TGCGCCAGCAGCTTCCCCGAAATACGTTTAGCGGGAGGGAACTCCTACGAGCAGTACTTC
TRBV6-5	.	TRBJ1-2	TRBD1	CASSQTGAGYTF	TGTGCCAGCAGCCAGACAGGGGCCGGCTACACCTTC
TRBV19	once	TRBJ2-7	.	CASSGPPGHFYEQYF	TGTGCCAGTAGTGGTCCCCCGGGACACTTCTACGAGCAGTACTTC
TRBV15	.	TRBJ2-3	.	CATSRSRDFTDTQYF	TGTGCCACCAGCAGGTCTAGAGACTTCACAGATACGCAGTATTTT
TRBV5-1	.	TRBJ2-3	.	CASSLLSGRSTDTQYF	TGCGCCAGCAGCTTGTTGAGCGGTCGAAGTACAGATACGCAGTATTTT
TRBV6-8	.	TRBJ2-3	.	CASSLVTGGGTDTQYF	TGTGCCAGCAGTTTAGTAACCGGAGGGGGCACAGATACGCAGTATTTT
TRBV6-1	.	TRBJ2-1	.	CASSLGQNEQFF	TGTGCCAGCAGTCTGGGGCAGAATGAGCAGTTCTTC
TRBV5-1	.	TRBJ1-1	.	CASSLKLSGVVNTEAFF	TGCGCCAGCAGCTTGAAGCTTTCAGGTGTAGTAAACACTGAAGCTTTCTTT
TRBV5-1	.	TRBJ2-1	.	CASSGGGLGSYNEQFF	TGCGCCAGCAGCGGTGGGGGCCTGGGGTCCTACAATGAGCAGTTCTTC
TRBV4-3	.	TRBJ2-7	TRBD2	CASSPLGGNSYEQYF	TGCGCCAGCAGCCCCTTGGGGGGGAATTCCTACGAGCAGTACTTC
TRBV6-1	.	TRBJ2-7	.	CASSARDLRWEDLYEQYF	TGTGCCAGCAGTGCCCGGGACTTAAGATGGGAGGACCTCTACGAGCAGTACTTC
TRBV6-1	.	TRBJ2-5	TRBD1	CASSEWDRLEQETQYF	TGTGCCAGCAGTGAGTGGGACAGATTGGAGCAAGAGACCCAGTACTTC
TRBV19	.	TRBJ2-3	.	CASSIGERTDTQYF	TGTGCCAGTAGTATAGGCGAGAGGACAGATACGCAGTATTTT
TRBV11-2	.	TRBJ2-7	TRBD2	CASSLGTSWHF	TGTGCCAGCAGCTTAGGGACTAGCTGGCACTTC
TRBV25-1	.	TRBJ2-5	TRBD2	CASSEEASGNTETQYF	TGTGCCAGCAGTGAGGAAGCTAGCGGGAATACAGAGACCCAGTACTTC
TRBV5-1	.	TRBJ2-7	TRBD2	CASSLVLGGGPRQYF	TGCGCCAGCAGCTTGGTTCTTGGGGGAGGGCCGCGACAGTACTTC
TRBV12-5	.	TRBJ2-1	TRBD2	CASGSGTSPYNEQFF	TGTGCTAGTGGGAGTGGGACTAGCCCGTACAATGAGCAGTTCTTC
TRBV4-2	.	TRBJ2-7	.	CASSQDDTLATWEQYF	TGTGCCAGCAGCCAAGACGACACTTTGGCAACGTGGGAGCAGTACTTC
TRBV2	.	TRBJ2-1	TRBD2	CASSLRGGLDPYNEQFF	TGTGCCAGCAGTCTAAGGGGGGGACTAGATCCCTACAATGAGCAGTTCTTC
TRBV11-2	.	TRBJ2-2	TRBD2	CASSLDPAGTSGPHGGELFF	TGTGCCAGCAGCTTAGATCCCGCAGGGACTAGCGGGCCGCACGGCGGGGAGCTGTTTTTT
TRBV28	.	TRBJ2-2	TRBD1	CASSSPDRDTGELFF	TGTGCCAGCAGTTCCCCGGACAGGGATACCGGGGAGCTGTTTTTT
TRBV5-4	.	TRBJ2-5	.	CASSGGHMLQETQYF	TGTGCCAGCAGCGGGGGACATATGCTCCAAGAGACCCAGTACTTC
TRBV30	once	TRBJ2-7	TRBD1	CAWSVNRGLIYEQYF	TGTGCCTGGAGTGTGAACAGGGGGCTAATCTACGAGCAGTACTTC
TRBV9	.	TRBJ2-3	TRBD1	CASSVRTGSTDTQYF	TGTGCCAGCAGCGTGCGGACAGGAAGCACAGATACGCAGTATTTT